This record covers a single TCR beta chain. What it recognizes is unknown. TCRdb's copy holds only in-frame clones and misses some; the assay was immunoSEQ multiplex PCR. The table lists around 130,000 clones, 89% of them singletons. The sample belongs to a study of T cell responses to AZD1222 COVID-19 vaccine. Broader study findings: Across the whole spike, CD4 TCRs peaked at regions 160-218 and 743-854. Two doses of AZD1222 preceded a rise in Spike-specific TCR breadth and depth.

With V trimmed by 10 bases and J by 2 bases, 10 bases remained unmatched. This CDR3 contains 15 residues. Germline values: CDR1 LNHDA, CDR2 SQIVND (reference sequence). The V call is TRBV19, the J call TRBJ2-3, with 9 bases matching TRBD1. The receptor was derived from an adult who received the AZD1222 COVID-19 vaccine. Sequencing used peripheral blood, obtained 28 days after the second AZD1222 dose. CDR3 in amino acids: CATTDRGVSTDTQYF. CDR3 nucleotides: TGTGCCACTACGGACAGGGGAGTATCCACAGATACGCAGTATTTT.